A single sample gave rise to the 24 T cell receptor beta chains below, sequenced in a study of blood T cells in healthy people across ages. With a J-beta primer mix and a sample-barcoded 5' primer, a second PCR ran 7 to 11 cycles. Each CDR3 protein gets one entry after TCRdb re-called the 5' RACE reads with MiXCR. Among approximately 810,000 distinct CDR3 sequences listed, under 40% were seen once. Material for sequencing was blood. Receptors were obtained from a man between 18 and 35 years old in good health.

The chain couples TRBV11-2 to TRBJ1-2; D may be TRBD1 (5 bases). The CDR3 covers 15 residues. V lost 1 base and J 4 bases, leaving 13 bases between the germline ends. Germline V CDR1 and CDR2: SGHAT, FQNNGV. The CDR3 bases are TGTGCCAGCAGCTTAGCGGGGCCAGCCGGCTATGGCTACACCTTC. Its translation: CASSLAGPAGYGYTF.

This clonotype was seen more than once but under ten times. This rearrangement joins TRBV12-3 or TRBV12-4 to TRBJ2-7; possible D gene TRBD1, 6 bases. The CDR3 is made up of 14 amino acids. V was pared by 5 bases and J by 5 bases, with 16 bases between. The chain's CDR3 is CASSTNLQGNEQYF. Written as DNA, the CDR3 is TGTGCCAGCAGTACAAACTTACAGGGAAACGAGCAGTACTTC.

V gene TRBV4-2 combines with J gene TRBJ2-3; possibly TRBD2 for D (7 bases). Germline CDR1 reads LGHNA; CDR2 reads YNFKEQ. The CDR3 is made up of 17 amino acids. Trimming removed 2 bases at V and 0 bases at J, with 15 bases between. The CDR3 DNA reads as TGTGCCAGCAGCCAAAGGGGGGGGGGGCTGAGCACAGATACGCAGTATTTT. This translates into CASSQRGGGLSTDTQYF.

V gene TRBV18 combines with J gene TRBJ1-5, with D uncertain. V lost 4 bases to trimming and J lost 2 bases, with 18 bases between them. The CDR3 length is 17 residues. Germline V gene lookup returns CDR1 KGHSH and CDR2 LQKENI. In DNA form, the CDR3 reads TGTGCCAGCTCACTCAAGGCGGGAGGAAATGGCAATCAGCCCCAGCATTTT. Protein sequence: CASSLKAGGNGNQPQHF.

V usage is TRBV7-2 and J usage is TRBJ2-7; D is perhaps TRBD2 (6 bases). Germline V gene lookup returns CDR1 SGHTA and CDR2 FQGNSA. The CDR3 consists of 13 residues. Trimming took 8 bases from V and 7 from J, leaving 18 bases between them. The CDR3 here is CASVPAGIREQYF. The CDR3, as DNA: TGTGCCAGCGTCCCGGCGGGGATAAGGGAGCAGTACTTC.

The V gene is TRBV5-5, the J gene TRBJ2-1; the D is unclear. Trimming pared 4 bases from V and 4 bases from J, leaving 18 bases between. This CDR3 has 16 residues. Germline V gives CDR1 SGHKS, CDR2 YYEKEE (reference sequence). The CDR3 reads CASSGHIEIRYNEQFF. CDR3 nucleotide sequence: TGTGCCAGCAGCGGCCACATTGAGATAAGGTACAATGAGCAGTTCTTC.

As to this clonotype: The junction shows a germline mismatch at one end, possibly a read error. The chain links TRBV29-1 to TRBJ2-3; possible D gene TRBD1, 6 bases. The CDR3 has 16 residues. The V gene's germline CDR1 is SQVTM and CDR2 ANQGSEA. CDR3 loop: CGVEVPRDNHADTQYF. The CDR3 DNA is TGCGGCGTTGAAGTCCCCCGGGACAACCACGCAGATACGCAGTATTTT.

This clonotype was seen a few times. The rearrangement joins TRBV5-1 to TRBJ2-5, with D unclear. Germline values: CDR1 SGHRS, CDR2 YFSETQ. V shed 0 bases and J shed 1 base, with 16 bases lying between them. There are 17 residues in the CDR3. The CDR3, as DNA: TGCGCCAGCAGCTTGGGGAAGGGAAACCCAGGCCAAGAGACCCAGTACTTC. It translates to CASSLGKGNPGQETQYF.

This chain links TRBV12-3 or TRBV12-4 with TRBJ2-3, with D tentatively TRBD2 (5 bases). CDR3 length equals 12 residues. V lost 6 bases and J 14 bases, leaving 18 bases between the germline ends. The CDR3, as DNA: TGTGCCAGCAGCCCGGACTCGTACTCAGGGTATTTT. Its protein product is CASSPDSYSGYF.

The chain uses TRBV20-1 and TRBJ1-2, with unresolved D. This CDR3 has 17 residues. CDR1 and CDR2 from the germline V gene are DFQATT and SNEGSKA (reference sequence). Deletions cut 4 bases from V and 0 bases from J, with 21 bases between. CDR3 in amino acids: CSATPGPAEGSNYGYTF. CDR3 sequence (DNA): TGCAGTGCTACGCCCGGCCCGGCTGAAGGATCTAACTATGGCTACACCTTC.

This clonotype has only a few counts. This chain connects TRBV20-1 to TRBJ2-6; D remains unclear. CDR1 is DFQATT, CDR2 SNEGSKA, per germline (reference sequence). The CDR3 runs to 14 residues. Between the trimmed V and J ends, which lost 5 bases and 0 bases, there was a span of 8 bases. Here the CDR3 reads CSARVSSGANVLTF. The CDR3 DNA reads TGCAGTGCTCGTGTGAGCTCTGGGGCCAACGTCCTGACTTTC.

V and J are TRBV2 and TRBJ1-5; D is perhaps TRBD1 (5 bases). The germline CDR1 and CDR2 sequences are SNHLY and FYNNEI. The CDR3 is 14 residues long. The V and J ends lost 0 bases and 3 bases respectively, with 6 bases between them. The CDR3 DNA reads as TGTGCCAGCAGTGAAGCCAGGGTCAATCAGCCCCAGCATTTT. It specifies CASSEARVNQPQHF.

This clonotype was seen a few times. This CDR3 reads CASSGGTGSADTQYF. In DNA form, the CDR3 reads TGTGCCAGCAGCGGCGGGACAGGGTCCGCAGATACGCAGTATTTT. This sequence joins TRBV2 and TRBJ2-3, with 9 bases fitting TRBD1. Losses at the gene ends were 6 bases for V and 4 bases for J; bases not matched to a gene: 8. The germline CDR1 and CDR2 sequences are SNHLY and FYNNEI. The CDR3 runs to 15 residues.

The chain recombines TRBV9 with TRBJ2-4; 9 bases line up with TRBD1. From germline, CDR1 is SGDLS and CDR2 YYNGEE. With V trimmed by 0 bases and J by 13 bases, 11 bases remained unmatched. The CDR3 length is 15 residues. The DNA of the CDR3 is TGTGCCAGCAGCGTAGATGGACAGGGGAAGAATGAGCAGTACTTC. Translating gives CASSVDGQGKNEQYF.

To note about this clonotype: A read error may be the cause here, since a much bigger clone is one base away. The chain combines TRBV4-2 with TRBJ2-5, with 7 nucleotides matching TRBD2. Losses at the gene ends were 0 bases for V and 11 bases for J; bases not matched to a gene: 15. There are 16 residues in the CDR3. Germline CDR1 LGHNA, CDR2 YNFKEQ. The CDR3: CASSQEAGVGNNEQYF. The CDR3, as DNA: TGTGCCAGCAGCCAAGAGGCGGGGGTAGGGAACAATGAGCAGTACTTC.

This clonotype was recorded a few times. V is TRBV20-1 and J is TRBJ2-7; D is undetermined. The germline V and J ends were trimmed by 5 bases and 0 bases, with 11 bases remaining between them. This CDR3 is 13 amino acids long. Germline lookup yields CDR1 DFQATT and CDR2 SNEGSKA (reference sequence). The CDR3 region has the DNA TGCAGTGCTCCGAGACTTGGCTCCTACGAGCAGTACTTC. Translating gives CSAPRLGSYEQYF.

This clonotype occurred a few times. The V gene is TRBV4-1, the J gene TRBJ1-2; D is unclear. V gave up 1 base and J gave up 1 base, with 19 bases separating them. Germline assignment: CDR1 MGHRA and CDR2 YSYEKL. The length of the CDR3 is 18 residues. The CDR3 here is CASSQGVLRRENNYGYTF. The DNA of the CDR3 is TGCGCCAGCAGCCAAGGTGTCTTACGGAGGGAGAATAACTATGGCTACACCTTC.

V usage is TRBV2 and J usage is TRBJ2-6; no reliable D call. CDR3 size: 16 residues. The V end was cut by 0 bases, the J end by 0 bases, with 6 bases between. Germline V gives CDR1 SNHLY, CDR2 FYNNEI. The CDR3 spells CASSEAWSSGANVLTF. The CDR3 coding sequence is TGTGCCAGCAGTGAAGCCTGGAGCTCTGGGGCCAACGTCCTGACTTTC. Full variable domain (rest looked up from reference TRBV2 and TRBJ2-6): EPEVTQTPSHQVTQMGQEVILRCVPISNHLYFYWYRQILGQKVEFLVSFYNNEISEKSEIFDDQFSVERPDGSNFTLKIRSTKLEDSAMYFCASSEAWSSGANVLTFGAGSRLTVL.

V usage is TRBV6-1 and J usage is TRBJ2-5; 9 nucleotides align to TRBD2. The CDR3 contains 21 residues. V shed 0 bases and J 0 bases; nucleotides not matched to a gene: 17. Germline values: CDR1 MNHNS, CDR2 SASEGT. CDR3 sequence: CASSEATLGKRGDMYQETQYF. The CDR3 nucleotides are TGTGCCAGCAGTGAAGCTACGCTAGGGAAGCGGGGGGACATGTACCAAGAGACCCAGTACTTC.

This clonotype appeared a few times. The chain uses TRBV11-2 and TRBJ1-6; tentative D call: TRBD1 (5 bases). In germline, CDR1 is SGHAT, CDR2 FQNNGV. V was trimmed by 0 bases and J by 8 bases, leaving 11 bases between them. The CDR3 sequence is 15 residues long. For the CDR3, the DNA is TGTGCCAGCAGCTTAGAGTGGGGCTTCGATTCACCCCTCCACTTT. This translates into CASSLEWGFDSPLHF. Together with reference TRBV11-2 and TRBJ1-6, the CDR3 gives the full variable domain: EAGVAQSPRYKIIEKRQSVAFWCNPISGHATLYWYQQILGQGPKLLIQFQNNGVVDDSQLPKDRFSAERLKGVDSTLKIQPAKLEDSAVYLCASSLEWGFDSPLHFGNGTRLTVT.

As for this clonotype: Given a much more abundant clone one base away, this may be a read error. The chain employs TRBV7-9 and TRBJ2-5; possible D gene TRBD1, 6 bases. The CDR3 has 17 residues. The germline V gene has CDR1 SEHNR and CDR2 FQNEAQ (reference sequence). V shed 5 bases and J shed 3 bases, with 22 bases lying between them. Here the CDR3 DNA reads TGTGCCAGCAGCCCCCGGGCCGGGACAAAATACGAAGAGACCCAGTACTTC. Its translation: CASSPRAGTKYEETQYF.

The sample holds many counts of this clonotype. The genes are TRBV12-3 or TRBV12-4 and TRBJ2-3, with 12 positions matching TRBD2. V lost 6 bases and J lost 1; bases outside the gene matches: 11. This CDR3 comprises 18 residues. CDR3 nucleotides: TGTGCCAGCAGCCTTGGGGTATGGACTAGCGGGGGCACAGATACGCAGTATTTT. The encoded protein is CASSLGVWTSGGTDTQYF.

There are a few counts of this clonotype. The rearrangement uses TRBV28 and TRBJ2-3; D gene uncertain. The CDR3 sequence is 14 residues long. V was cut by 6 bases and J by 2 bases, with 12 bases left in between. CDR1 and CDR2 from the germline V gene are MDHEN and SYDVKM. The CDR3 is CASRLEVDTDTQYF. CDR3 DNA sequence: TGTGCCAGCAGACTTGAAGTGGACACAGATACGCAGTATTTT.

The chain links TRBV10-3 to TRBJ1-1, with D possibly matching TRBD1 (5 bases). Germline loops: CDR1 ENHRY, CDR2 SYGVKD. The CDR3 contains 15 residues. V lost 3 bases to trimming and J lost 7 bases, with 18 bases between them. As DNA, the CDR3 is TGTGCCATCAGTGACCCCGCCGGGGGAAGCGGTGAAGCTTTCTTT. Translating gives CAISDPAGGSGEAFF.